This TCR beta chain was captured in a study of immune evolution from preneoplasia to lung adenocarcinoma. Study in general: HLA loss of heterozygosity: roughly 6.6% AIS, about 14% MIA, roughly 35% ADC, none AAH. Points from the study as a whole: Normal lung had highest clonality; later lesions appeared denser, more diverse. From normal lung to invasive adenocarcinoma, top clone frequencies appeared to decrease.

Germline V CDR1 and CDR2: KGHSH, LQKENI. The CDR3 consists of 13 residues. V was pared by 2 bases and J by 4 bases, with 8 bases between. As regards this clone: Its antigen remains unknown.

TCRdb's table, derived via immunoSEQ multiplex PCR, lists solely in-frame clones and lacks some. The table has about 4,900 clones, about 80% seen once. The sequence derives from a person aged 65 to 79 with lung adenocarcinoma. The rearrangement links TRBV18 to TRBJ1-2; TRBD1 might be the D (5 bases). The sample comprised FFPE minimally invasive lung adenocarcinoma tissue. The CDR3: CASSPGGVYGYTF. The CDR3 coding sequence is TGTGCCAGCTCACCAGGGGGGGTCTATGGCTACACCTTC.